The T cell receptor (beta chain) under discussion was sequenced for a study of cytomegalovirus exposure and HLA in healthy donors. Study-wide results and limits: One cluster of highly shared sequence variants probably arose as a sequencing artifact.

PCR employed 60 Vbeta and 13 Jbeta primers. The data were produced by immunoSEQ multiplex PCR, yet TCRdb's version contains in-frame clones alone and is incomplete. The sample has 90,000 to 120,000 clones, 74% seen once. There are 14 residues in the CDR3. Germline V gene data show CDR1 as MNHNS and CDR2 as SASEGT. V lost 1 base and J 1 base, leaving 7 bases between the germline ends. Worth noting for this clone: Its antigen remains unidentified.

This TCR was sampled from a man between 50 and 59 years old in good health and CMV-seropositive. The sample taken for sequencing was PBMCs. The J gene is TRBJ1-2, the V gene TRBV6-1; D is unresolved. The CDR3 sequence: CASSEGTDNYGYTF. CDR3 in DNA: TGTGCCAGCAGTGAAGGTACAGATAACTATGGCTACACCTTC.